These T cell receptor beta chains were read from a single sample in a study of neurological immune-mediated disorders. TCRdb recomputed calls from the 5' RACE reads with MiXCR, one row per CDR3 protein. Of 31,000 or so distinct CDR3 sequences listed, more than 1.3% are singletons. The source material was PBMCs. The receptors originated from a woman in her thirties with multiple sclerosis. Each CDR3 is given with its conserved first and last residue. The D gene is left open where the match is weak. Expanded clones get a size class; other rows say once, few or many, or leave the size out.

j_call: TRBJ2-2; v_call: TRBV29-1; d_call: .; clone_size: many; cdr3_aa: CSVEVGARGTGELFF; cdr3_nt: TGCAGCGTTGAAGTAGGTGCCCGAGGCACCGGGGAGCTGTTTTTT
j_call: TRBJ2-3; v_call: TRBV2; d_call: .; clone_size: many; cdr3_aa: CASSTGITDTQYF; cdr3_nt: TGTGCCAGTTCTACAGGGATCACAGATACGCAGTATTTT
j_call: TRBJ1-1; v_call: TRBV14; d_call: .; clone_size: many; cdr3_aa: CASSQDWVGLKVF; cdr3_nt: TGTGCCAGCAGCCAAGACTGGGTGGGTTTGAAAGTCTTT
j_call: TRBJ2-2; v_call: TRBV7-2; d_call: .; clone_size: few; cdr3_aa: CASTHGPANTGELFF; cdr3_nt: TGTGCCAGCACCCACGGGCCCGCGAACACCGGGGAGCTGTTTTTT
j_call: TRBJ2-7; v_call: TRBV5-1; d_call: .; clone_size: many; cdr3_aa: CASSLDGLYEQYF; cdr3_nt: TGCGCCAGCAGCTTGGACGGCCTCTACGAGCAGTACTTC
j_call: TRBJ2-7; v_call: TRBV20-1; d_call: TRBD2; clone_size: many; cdr3_aa: CSAEVVAGTSYEQYF; cdr3_nt: TGCAGTGCCGAGGTGGTAGCGGGGACCTCCTACGAGCAGTACTTC
j_call: TRBJ1-1; v_call: TRBV20-1; d_call: TRBD1; clone_size: many; cdr3_aa: CSARDTGGAAFF; cdr3_nt: TGCAGTGCTAGAGACACAGGGGGAGCAGCTTTCTTT
j_call: TRBJ1-2; v_call: TRBV12-3/TRBV12-4; d_call: TRBD1; clone_size: many; cdr3_aa: CASSSGQVGYTF; cdr3_nt: TGTGCCAGCAGTTCGGGACAGGTTGGCTACACCTTC
j_call: TRBJ2-3; v_call: TRBV20-1; d_call: TRBD2; clone_size: many; cdr3_aa: CSARVVAGPDTQYF; cdr3_nt: TGCAGTGCTAGAGTGGTAGCGGGGCCAGATACGCAGTATTTT
j_call: TRBJ1-1; v_call: TRBV7-9; d_call: .; clone_size: many; cdr3_aa: CASSLVAGVGEAFF; cdr3_nt: TGTGCCAGCAGCTTAGTGGCAGGCGTTGGGGAAGCTTTCTTT
j_call: TRBJ2-7; v_call: TRBV3-1; d_call: .; clone_size: many; cdr3_aa: CASSQGTVEQYF; cdr3_nt: TGTGCCAGCAGCCAAGGGACAGTTGAGCAGTACTTC
j_call: TRBJ2-5; v_call: TRBV12-3/TRBV12-4; d_call: .; clone_size: many; cdr3_aa: CASSWVGREGETQYF; cdr3_nt: TGTGCCAGCAGTTGGGTGGGACGAGAAGGAGAGACCCAGTACTTC
j_call: TRBJ1-1; v_call: TRBV29-1; d_call: .; clone_size: many; cdr3_aa: CSVGHVEAFF; cdr3_nt: TGCAGCGTTGGGCATGTCGAGGCTTTCTTT
j_call: TRBJ2-7; v_call: TRBV9; d_call: .; clone_size: many; cdr3_aa: CASSRLMGEQYF; cdr3_nt: TGTGCCAGCAGCCGACTGATGGGGGAGCAGTACTTC
j_call: TRBJ1-5; v_call: TRBV6-5; d_call: TRBD1; clone_size: .; cdr3_aa: CASSRQGLRQPQNF; cdr3_nt: TGTGCCAGCAGCCGACAGGGTTTGCGGCAGCCCCAGAATTTT
j_call: TRBJ1-4; v_call: TRBV20-1; d_call: .; clone_size: many; cdr3_aa: CSATRPNEKLFF; cdr3_nt: TGCAGTGCTACGAGACCTAATGAAAAACTGTTTTTT
j_call: TRBJ1-1; v_call: TRBV7-9; d_call: .; clone_size: medium-sized; cdr3_aa: CASSNRQVYTEAFF; cdr3_nt: TGTGCCAGCAGCAACCGACAGGTTTACACTGAAGCTTTCTTT
j_call: TRBJ2-7; v_call: TRBV10-3; d_call: TRBD1; clone_size: many; cdr3_aa: CAISELDRRNEQYF; cdr3_nt: TGTGCCATCAGTGAACTGGACAGGCGAAACGAGCAGTACTTC
j_call: TRBJ1-3; v_call: TRBV7-9; d_call: TRBD1; clone_size: many; cdr3_aa: CASSSQGGGGNTIYF; cdr3_nt: TGTGCCAGCAGCTCCCAGGGGGGCGGTGGAAACACCATATATTTT
j_call: TRBJ1-1; v_call: TRBV6-1; d_call: .; clone_size: many; cdr3_aa: CATTPGLGWGAFF; cdr3_nt: TGTGCCACCACGCCGGGGTTAGGTTGGGGAGCTTTCTTT
j_call: TRBJ2-3; v_call: TRBV7-9; d_call: .; clone_size: many; cdr3_aa: CASSFQGIDTQYF; cdr3_nt: TGTGCCAGCAGCTTTCAGGGAATAGATACGCAGTATTTT
j_call: TRBJ2-3; v_call: TRBV5-1; d_call: .; clone_size: many; cdr3_aa: CASSLELGGPGDTQYF; cdr3_nt: TGCGCCAGCAGCTTGGAGCTGGGCGGGCCCGGGGATACGCAGTATTTT
j_call: TRBJ2-7; v_call: TRBV20-1; d_call: TRBD2; clone_size: many; cdr3_aa: CSAKILAGVPYEQYF; cdr3_nt: TGCAGTGCCAAAATCTTAGCGGGGGTTCCCTACGAGCAGTACTTC
j_call: TRBJ2-5; v_call: TRBV12-3/TRBV12-4; d_call: TRBD1; clone_size: many; cdr3_aa: CASSSSTGGQETQYF; cdr3_nt: TGTGCCAGCAGTTCCTCAACAGGGGGTCAAGAGACCCAGTACTTC
j_call: TRBJ2-5; v_call: TRBV5-1; d_call: TRBD2; clone_size: many; cdr3_aa: CASSRRWTSGQETQYF; cdr3_nt: TGCGCCAGCAGCCGGCGGTGGACTAGCGGCCAAGAGACCCAGTACTTC
j_call: TRBJ1-2; v_call: TRBV7-2; d_call: .; clone_size: many; cdr3_aa: CASSFEGLGGYTF; cdr3_nt: TGTGCCAGCAGCTTCGAGGGATTGGGTGGCTACACCTTC
j_call: TRBJ2-7; v_call: TRBV20-1; d_call: TRBD1; clone_size: many; cdr3_aa: CSAEGDRGSYEQYF; cdr3_nt: TGCAGTGCCGAGGGAGACAGGGGTTCCTACGAGCAGTACTTC